A single sample gave rise to the 5 T cell receptor beta chains below, sequenced in a study of shared clonotypes between healthy human individuals. Measured with immunoSEQ multiplex PCR; TCRdb has only the in-frame clones, and not every one. Here the sample spans about 1.1 million clones, 75% to 85% being singletons. The sample was memory CD4+ T cells from PBMCs. The subset denotes: CD45RA-negative fraction. These receptors originate from a man between 18 and 35 years old in good health. Some clones in this sample may be carry-over from other donors' samples.

This chain connects TRBV5-1 to TRBJ2-5; the D gene is possibly TRBD1 (6 bases). The ends were cut back, 4 bases at V and 2 bases at J, with 12 bases in the middle. Per germline, CDR1 SGHRS and CDR2 YFSETQ. The CDR3 is 14 amino acids. The CDR3 DNA is TGCGCCAGCAGCCTGGGGACAAAACAAGAGACCCAGTACTTC. Translation: CASSLGTKQETQYF. Variable domain in full (rest from reference TRBV5-1 and TRBJ2-5): KAGVTQTPRYLIKTRGQQVTLSCSPISGHRSVSWYQQTPGQGLQFLFEYFSETQRNKGNFPGRFSGRQFSNSRSEMNVSTLELGDSALYLCASSLGTKQETQYFGPGTRLLVL.

The chain's CDR3 is CASSVRGLALETQYF. CDR3 in DNA: TGTGCCAGCAGCGTTAGGGGACTAGCGTTAGAGACCCAGTACTTC. The chain employs TRBV9 and TRBJ2-5, with TRBD2 matching over 10 bases. After removal of 2 bases from V and 4 bases from J, the junction contained 5 bases not matched to a gene. The CDR3 sequence is 15 residues long. Looked up from germline, CDR1 is SGDLS and CDR2 is YYNGEE.

The V gene is TRBV5-4, the J gene TRBJ2-7; D call uncertain. Trimming took off 2 bases at V and 0 bases at J, with 9 bases between the two ends. The CDR3 runs to 14 residues. Looked up from germline, CDR1 is SGHNT and CDR2 is YYREEE (reference sequence). Written as DNA, the CDR3 is TGTGCCAGCAGCTTCGTCGGAAGCTCCTACGAGCAGTACTTC. Its translation: CASSFVGSSYEQYF.

This clone was counted many times. The chain has TRBV28 and TRBJ1-2, with D perhaps TRBD1 (6 bases). With 8 bases removed from V and 0 bases from J, the gap between germline ends came to 22 bases. CDR1 is MDHEN, CDR2 SYDVKM, per germline. This CDR3 is 17 amino acids long. The CDR3: CASGVGGADLPNYGYTF. The CDR3 nucleotides read TGTGCCAGCGGAGTAGGGGGAGCGGACTTGCCTAACTATGGCTACACCTTC.

Concerning this clone: Other DNA sequences from this sample encode an identical CDR3 as well. As DNA, the CDR3 is TGCGCCAGCAGCTTGGCGGGAGGGCCCTACGAGCAGTACTTC. Translated: CASSLAGGPYEQYF. The chain is built from TRBV5-1 and TRBJ2-7; 8 bases are shared with TRBD2. The CDR3 spans 14 residues. V gave up 0 bases and J gave up 2 bases; unmatched junction bases: 1. The germline gives CDR1 SGHRS, CDR2 YFSETQ.